This T cell receptor (beta chain) was documented in a study of blood T cell repertoires in COVID-19. Study background: Acute and convalescent COVID-19 samples came from the United States, Italy and Spain.

Authors' analysis steps: Estimation of nucleated cell counts relied on the amplification of reference gene primers. Here immunoSEQ multiplex PCR was the method, and the copy in TCRdb shows in-frame clones only, minus some. For V, J and clone size, that table is used; D and trimming come from the DNA. Seen here are about 220,000 clones, nearly 90% observed once, and the top ten hold around 15%. V lost 6 bases to trimming and J lost 2 bases, with 11 bases between them. Per the germline V gene, CDR1 is LNHDA and CDR2 is SQIVND (reference sequence). The CDR3 length is 14 residues. Participants, about 18 to 100 years old, spanned around 26 US areas. Someone with COVID-19 had been met by exposed participants within 2 weeks before study entry.

The chain joins TRBV19 to TRBJ1-3; D gene uncertain. This sequence originates from a man younger than 40 who had been exposed to COVID-19. The source material was PBMCs or T cells enriched from blood (not recorded which). CDR3 in DNA: TGTGCCAGTAGGGGCCCTTCCGCTGGAAACACCATATATTTT. Protein: CASRGPSAGNTIYF.